The source of this TCR beta chain is a study of regulatory T cells in long-lasting Graves disease. The CDR3 contains 12 residues. Trimming left V 6 bases short and J 0 bases short, with 5 bases between. In germline, CDR1 is KGHDR, CDR2 SFDVKD. The time point is: newly diagnosed GD, antithyroid drugs for less than 3 months. Isolated PBMC RNA provided the starting material for the TCR library. Both iRepertoire HTBI primers and Arm-PCR of CDR3 regions were used to build the TCR beta libraries. TCRdb recomputed calls from the multiplex PCR reads with MiXCR, one row per CDR3 protein. The sample yields a few hundred thousand distinct CDR3 sequences, roughly 15% seen once. This clonotype was counted a few times. The sample was also reused in another study, on T cells in Graves' hyperthyroidism and ophthalmopathy.

The source was peripheral blood mononuclear cells (PBMCs), collected at new diagnosis, from a patient treated with antithyroid drugs. This clonotype was obtained from a woman between 45 and 60 years old with Graves disease. V and J are TRBV24-1 and TRBJ2-7; D uncertain. The CDR3 DNA reads as TGTGCCACCAGTACTAACTCCTACGAGCAGTACTTC. Translated: CATSTNSYEQYF.